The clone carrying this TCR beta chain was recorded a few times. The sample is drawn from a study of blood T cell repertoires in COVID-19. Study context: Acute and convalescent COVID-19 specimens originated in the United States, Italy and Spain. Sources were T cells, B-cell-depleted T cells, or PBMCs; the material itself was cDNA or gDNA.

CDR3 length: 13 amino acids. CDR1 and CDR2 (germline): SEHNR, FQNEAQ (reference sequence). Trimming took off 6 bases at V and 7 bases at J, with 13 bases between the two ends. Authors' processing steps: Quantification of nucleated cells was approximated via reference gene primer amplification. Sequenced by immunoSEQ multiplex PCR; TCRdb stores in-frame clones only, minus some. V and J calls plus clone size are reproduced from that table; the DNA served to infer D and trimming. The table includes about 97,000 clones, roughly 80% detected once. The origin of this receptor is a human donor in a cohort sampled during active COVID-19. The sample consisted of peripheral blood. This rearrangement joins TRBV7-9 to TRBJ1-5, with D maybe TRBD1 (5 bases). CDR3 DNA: TGTGCCAGCAGTCAGACAGACTCCCAGCCCCAGCATTTT. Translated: CASSQTDSQPQHF.